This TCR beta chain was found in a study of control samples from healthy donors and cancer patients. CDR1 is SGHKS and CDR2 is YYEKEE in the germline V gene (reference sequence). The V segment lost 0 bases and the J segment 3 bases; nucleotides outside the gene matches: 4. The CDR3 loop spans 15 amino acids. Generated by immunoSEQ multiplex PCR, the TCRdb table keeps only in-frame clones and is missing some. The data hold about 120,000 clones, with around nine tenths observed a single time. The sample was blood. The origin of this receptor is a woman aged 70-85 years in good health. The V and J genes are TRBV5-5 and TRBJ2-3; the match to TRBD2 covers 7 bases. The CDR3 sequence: CASSLAWGGTDTQYF. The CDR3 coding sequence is TGTGCCAGCAGCTTGGCATGGGGGGGTACAGATACGCAGTATTTT. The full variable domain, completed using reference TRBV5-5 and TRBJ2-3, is DAGVTQSPTHLIKTRGQQVTLRCSPISGHKSVSWYQQVLGQGPQFIFQYYEKEERGRGNFPDRFSARQFPNYSSELNVNALLLGDSALYLCASSLAWGGTDTQYFGPGTRLTVL.